These 13 T cell receptor beta chains came from one sample sequenced in a study of blood T cell repertoires in COVID-19. The assay was immunoSEQ multiplex PCR, and TCRdb's table has in-frame clones only and misses some. The sample has approximately 210,000 clones, 83% seen once. Sequenced material: peripheral blood. All receptors come from a woman aged 35 to 49 with active or convalescent COVID-19.

V gene TRBV6-2 or TRBV6-3 combines with J gene TRBJ1-1; no reliable D call. The CDR3 consists of 14 residues. Per the germline V gene, CDR1 is MNHEY and CDR2 is SVGEGT. V lost 1 base, J lost 6 bases, and 12 bases lay in between. CDR3 in amino acids: CASSYYQNGAEAFF. The CDR3 DNA reads as TGTGCCAGCAGTTACTATCAAAACGGGGCTGAAGCTTTCTTT.

About this clone: Other DNA sequences within the sample encode an identical CDR3. This chain joins TRBV19 and TRBJ1-2; 9 nucleotides line up with TRBD1. Losses at the gene ends were 4 bases for V and 6 bases for J; bases not matched to a gene: 3. Germline assignment: CDR1 LNHDA and CDR2 SQIVND (reference sequence). The CDR3 spans 13 residues. CDR3 protein: CASSSTGGDGYTF. DNA of the CDR3: TGTGCCAGTAGTAGTACAGGGGGCGATGGCTACACCTTC.

The chain couples TRBV6-5 to TRBJ2-3; tentatively, D is TRBD1 (5 bases). In germline, CDR1 is MNHEY, CDR2 SVGAGI. Trimming left V 10 bases short and J 4 bases short, with 12 bases between. This CDR3 has 12 amino acids. This chain's CDR3 is CATAGLPDTQYF. The CDR3, as DNA: TGTGCCACAGCAGGGCTGCCAGATACGCAGTATTTT.

This clone appeared a few times. The chain employs TRBV21-1 and TRBJ1-1; the table's D call, TRBD1, was not checked against the DNA. TRBV21-1 is a known pseudogene. The CDR3 consists of 16 residues. CDR3 nucleotide sequence: TGTGCCAGCAGCAAAGAAATTCAGGGTTCGAACACTGAAGCTTTCTTT. Its translation: CASSKEIQGSNTEAFF.

The CDR3 bases are TGTGCCAGCAGCGGAGCGGGAGTGGGCACAGATACGCAGTATTTT. Translated: CASSGAGVGTDTQYF. V and J are TRBV9 and TRBJ2-3; 8 nucleotides match TRBD2. The CDR3 is made up of 15 amino acids. V dropped 3 bases and J dropped 1; count of bases not matched to a gene: 4. The germline gives CDR1 SGDLS, CDR2 YYNGEE.

The chain uses TRBV7-9 and TRBJ1-2; 11 bases match TRBD1. The CDR3 length is 16 residues. CDR1 and CDR2 from the germline V gene are SEHNR and FQNEAQ (reference sequence). V lost 7 bases to trimming and J lost 3 bases; unmatched junction nucleotides: 10. CDR3 DNA sequence: TGTGCCAGCATGGAGGACAGGGGGCTAGAGGACTATGGCTACACCTTC. It translates to CASMEDRGLEDYGYTF.

The chain uses TRBV7-9 and TRBJ1-3; D might be TRBD1 (5 bases). The CDR3 is made up of 17 amino acids. Trimming took off 5 bases at V and 0 bases at J, with 17 bases between the two ends. Germline assignment: CDR1 SEHNR and CDR2 FQNEAQ (reference sequence). In nucleotides, the CDR3 is TGTGCCAGCAGCCGCCCAGGGCAGGGCTTCTCTGGAAACACCATATATTTT. This gives the protein CASSRPGQGFSGNTIYF.

This chain joins TRBV25-1 and TRBJ1-1; possible D gene TRBD1, 6 bases. The CDR3 runs 15 residues. With 0 bases removed from V and 4 bases from J, the gap between germline ends came to 12 bases. Germline loops: CDR1 MGHDK, CDR2 SYGVNS. CDR3 protein: CASSEYGAGATEAFF. CDR3 in DNA: TGTGCCAGCAGTGAATATGGGGCAGGGGCCACTGAAGCTTTCTTT.

The V and J genes are TRBV5-1 and TRBJ1-1; TRBD1 matches at 12 bases. The CDR3 spans 14 residues. Trimming cost V 4 bases and J 6 bases; bases outside gene matches: 4. Germline values: CDR1 SGHRS, CDR2 YFSETQ. The CDR3 loop reads CASSPGQGASEAFF. The CDR3, as DNA: TGCGCCAGCAGCCCGGGACAGGGGGCCTCTGAAGCTTTCTTT.

The chain has TRBV6-6 and TRBJ2-1; a weak D match, TRBD2 (6 bases). The CDR3 consists of 10 residues. The V and J ends lost 6 bases and 15 bases respectively, with 12 bases between them. CDR1 is MNHNY, CDR2 SVGAGI, per germline (reference sequence). The CDR3 loop reads CASRGDSSFF. CDR3 nucleotides: TGTGCCAGCAGAGGGGACTCCTCGTTCTTC.

The chain couples TRBV2 to TRBJ1-1; tentatively, D is TRBD1 (5 bases). The V and J ends lost 10 bases and 8 bases respectively, with 20 bases between them. Germline CDR1 SNHLY, CDR2 FYNNEI. The CDR3 spans 13 residues. The CDR3 bases are TGTGCCAACTCTCGACAGACCGGATTAGAAGCTTTCTTT. It codes for CANSRQTGLEAFF. Combining the CDR3 with reference TRBV2 and TRBJ1-1 gives the whole variable domain EPEVTQTPSHQVTQMGQEVILRCVPISNHLYFYWYRQILGQKVEFLVSFYNNEISEKSEIFDDQFSVERPDGSNFTLKIRSTKLEDSAMYFCANSRQTGLEAFFGQGTRLTVV.

The genes are TRBV2 and TRBJ1-3; D is unclear. Trimming removed 7 bases at V and 4 bases at J, with 11 bases between. The length of the CDR3 is 13 residues. Germline lookup yields CDR1 SNHLY and CDR2 FYNNEI. The CDR3 sequence is CASTPSTGNTIYF. As DNA, the CDR3 is TGTGCCAGCACCCCATCGACAGGAAACACCATATATTTT.

J is TRBJ1-1 and V is TRBV13; D remains unclear. Deletions cut 6 bases from V and 1 base from J, with 12 bases between. The CDR3 is 14 amino acids. Germline V CDR1 and CDR2: PRHDT, FYEKMQ (reference sequence). CDR3 nucleotides: TGTGCCAGCAGGATAGGAGATCGGAACACTGAAGCTTTCTTT. Translated, it gives CASRIGDRNTEAFF.